This TCR beta chain was recorded in a study of technical replicates of blood from a handful of donors. The ends lost 4 bases at V and 7 bases at J; junction bases unmatched: 6. The germline CDR1 and CDR2 sequences are LNHDA and SQIVND (reference sequence). The CDR3 contains 13 residues. Measured with immunoSEQ multiplex PCR; TCRdb has only the in-frame clones, and not every one. This sample has about 97,000 clones, with roughly 94% found just once. The sequence derives from a human donor in good health. The sample was T cells isolated from PBMCs. The chain has TRBV19 and TRBJ2-7; 8 bases agree with TRBD1. DNA for the CDR3: TGTGCCAGTAGTAGTCAGGGGGCGCAAGAGCAGTACTTC. It specifies CASSSQGAQEQYF.